Listed below are T cell receptor beta chains from one sample, sequenced in a study of vaccination effects on CD4 cells after COVID-19. Antigens for these TCRs are unknown. The table came from immunoSEQ multiplex PCR; TCRdb's copy has only in-frame clones and leaves some out. Of some 27,000 clones in the sample, more than 60% were seen once. Sample: CD4+ T cells from PBMCs cultured with HCoV-NL63 spike peptides, taken after COVID-19 vaccination. The receptor source for this set is a human donor who received a COVID-19 vaccine. CDR3s include the opening cysteine and the closing phenylalanine or tryptophan. The D gene is left open where the match is weak. Size is omitted from some rows. Given values are once, few, many or a class for expanded clones.

d_gene,v_gene,abundance,j_gene,CDR3aa,CDR3nt
.,TRBV11-3,.,TRBJ2-2,CASSLRQGGGGELFF,TGTGCCAGCAGCTTGAGGCAGGGAGGAGGCGGGGAGCTGTTTTTT
.,TRBV6-1,few,TRBJ1-6,CASSEYHPRTGYNSPLHF,TGTGCCAGCAGTGAGTATCATCCCAGGACGGGATATAATTCACCCCTCCACTTT
TRBD2,TRBV18,.,TRBJ2-5,CASSQGREETQYF,TGTGCCAGCTCACAGGGGAGGGAAGAGACCCAGTACTTC
TRBD2,TRBV3-1/TRBV3-2,.,TRBJ2-7,CASSHPLGASGNYEQYF,TGTGCCAGCAGCCACCCTTTAGGGGCTAGCGGGAACTACGAGCAGTACTTC
.,TRBV25-1,.,TRBJ1-1,CASSVAGQNKAFF,TGTGCCAGCAGTGTGGCCGGACAGAATAAAGCTTTCTTT
.,TRBV6-4,.,TRBJ1-2,CASSGTSYGYTF,TGTGCCAGCAGTGGGACATCCTATGGCTACACCTTC
.,TRBV27,.,TRBJ2-7,CASSSPPGSYEQYF,TGTGCCAGCAGCTCACCTCCCGGGAGCTACGAGCAGTACTTC
.,TRBV5-1,.,TRBJ2-5,CASSLSYSPQETQYF,TGCGCCAGCAGCTTGTCGTACAGCCCCCAAGAGACCCAGTACTTC
.,TRBV18,.,TRBJ1-4,CASSSSTEQEKLFF,TGTGCCAGCTCATCATCGACAGAACAGGAAAAACTGTTTTTT
TRBD1,TRBV27,few,TRBJ1-3,CASTVAARDRDRHGNTIYF,TGTGCCAGCACCGTAGCTGCACGGGACAGGGATCGGCATGGAAACACCATATATTTT
.,TRBV5-6,.,TRBJ1-1,CASSLWEARWKAFF,TGTGCCAGCAGCTTGTGGGAGGCTCGGTGGAAAGCTTTCTTT
.,TRBV5-1,.,TRBJ1-1,CASSEVNTEAFF,TGCGCCAGCAGTGAGGTGAACACTGAAGCTTTCTTT
.,TRBV30,once,TRBJ1-2,CAWSAGRSNYGYTF,TGTGCCTGGAGTGCTGGACGGTCGAACTATGGCTACACCTTC
.,TRBV6-5,.,TRBJ1-5,CASSQGLTANQPQHF,TGTGCCAGCAGCCAGGGACTGACAGCTAATCAGCCCCAGCATTTT
.,TRBV19,.,TRBJ1-1,CASSPWGTYTEAFF,TGTGCCAGTAGTCCCTGGGGGACTTACACTGAAGCTTTCTTT
.,TRBV12-3/TRBV12-4,.,TRBJ2-1,CASSTRTGKQFF,TGTGCCAGCAGTACCCGCACCGGCAAGCAGTTCTTC
.,TRBV27,.,TRBJ1-6,CASSLGGTSYNSPLHF,TGTGCCAGCAGCTTAGGCGGGACAAGTTATAATTCACCCCTCCACTTT
.,TRBV7-9,.,TRBJ2-7,CASSLSGGPYEQYF,TGTGCCAGCAGCTTAAGTGGTGGCCCTTACGAGCAGTACTTC
.,TRBV3-1/TRBV3-2,.,TRBJ1-1,CASSPPRPLRNLDTEAFF,TGTGCCAGCAGCCCGCCGAGGCCTCTACGGAACCTGGACACTGAAGCTTTCTTT
TRBD2,TRBV5-1,.,TRBJ2-2,CASSGSAGGSSGELFF,TGCGCCAGCAGCGGATCAGCGGGAGGGTCCTCCGGGGAGCTGTTTTTT
.,TRBV19,.,TRBJ1-5,CASSIRTRRIYSNQPQHF,TGTGCCAGTAGTATACGGACCCGACGAATATATAGCAATCAGCCCCAGCATTTT
TRBD2,TRBV19,.,TRBJ2-7,CASSYRAGGPEEQYF,TGTGCCAGTAGTTATCGAGCGGGAGGGCCGGAAGAGCAGTACTTC
.,TRBV7-9,.,TRBJ1-1,CASSLWQNTEAFF,TGTGCCAGCAGCTTATGGCAGAACACTGAAGCTTTCTTT
.,TRBV6-6,few,TRBJ2-3,CASSMEGTQYF,TGTGCCAGCAGTATGGAGGGAACGCAGTATTTT
TRBD1,TRBV4-1,.,TRBJ2-7,CASSPRTGGTEQYF,TGCGCCAGCAGCCCCAGGACAGGGGGCACCGAGCAGTACTTC
.,TRBV29-1,.,TRBJ1-2,CSVGQLTNYGYTF,TGCAGCGTAGGACAGTTAACTAACTATGGCTACACCTTC
.,TRBV6-1,.,TRBJ1-2,CASSDTATYGYTF,TGTGCCAGCAGTGATACGGCGACCTATGGCTACACCTTC
.,TRBV5-1,.,TRBJ2-5,CASSSHGGETQYF,TGCGCCAGCAGCTCCCACGGGGGAGAGACCCAGTACTTC
.,TRBV4-2,.,TRBJ1-1,CASSQGSDTEAFF,TGTGCCAGCAGCCAGGGCTCGGATACTGAAGCTTTCTTT
.,TRBV30,.,TRBJ1-5,CAWSAQGYQPQHF,TGTGCCTGGAGCGCCCAGGGTTACCAGCCCCAGCATTTT
.,TRBV4-1,.,TRBJ2-5,CASSQARGETQYF,TGCGCCAGCAGCCAAGCACGGGGGGAGACCCAGTACTTC
.,TRBV6-6,few,TRBJ1-2,CASSQPPGMGYGYTF,TGTGCCAGCAGTCAACCTCCAGGGATGGGCTATGGCTACACCTTC
TRBD2,TRBV19,.,TRBJ2-1,CASSVLAGVRNEQFF,TGTGCCAGTAGTGTCCTAGCGGGAGTTCGTAATGAGCAGTTCTTC
.,TRBV24-1,.,TRBJ2-5,CATSDPRDSRRETQYF,TGTGCCACCAGTGACCCAAGAGACTCCCGACGGGAGACCCAGTACTTC
.,TRBV5-1,.,TRBJ2-7,CASSLAELAREQYF,TGCGCCAGCAGCTTGGCCGAATTAGCGCGGGAGCAGTACTTC
.,TRBV18,.,TRBJ1-5,CASSPRGGSNQPQHF,TGTGCCAGCTCACCTAGGGGGGGGAGCAATCAGCCCCAGCATTTT
.,TRBV11-2,.,TRBJ1-1,CASSLAGVVNTEAFF,TGTGCCAGCAGCTTAGCAGGGGTTGTGAACACTGAAGCTTTCTTT
.,TRBV2,few,TRBJ1-5,CASSEDVELRAQPQHF,TGTGCCAGCAGTGAAGATGTGGAGCTTCGGGCCCAGCCCCAGCATTTT
TRBD2,TRBV4-1,.,TRBJ2-1,CASSQPTSGRYNEQFF,TGCGCCAGCAGCCAACCGACTAGCGGGAGATACAATGAGCAGTTCTTC
.,TRBV29-1,.,TRBJ1-1,CSGGLTEAFF,TGCAGTGGAGGACTGACCGAAGCTTTCTTT